The T cell receptor (beta chain) under discussion was sequenced for a study of response to subunit inactivated influenza vaccine. TCRdb re-called the RT-PCR reads through MiXCR, storing one row per CDR3 protein. The repertoire has more than 700,000 distinct CDR3 sequences, around 20% of them found once; the top ten carry roughly a tenth. This clonotype was found a few times. What it binds is unknown. Whole-study results and caveats: It was the authors' suggestion that each seasonal influenza vaccination recruits few new T cells.

Germline CDR1 reads DFQATT; CDR2 reads SNEGSKA (reference sequence). The CDR3 loop spans 14 amino acids. V was pared by 5 bases and J by 4 bases, with 10 bases of the junction left unmatched. This specimen was PBMCs from blood, taken roughly 5 days after vaccination. The V call is TRBV20-1, the J call TRBJ1-1; 7 nucleotides line up with TRBD1. The receptor was isolated from a man aged 50 or older who received an inactivated influenza vaccine. The CDR3 nucleotides read TGCAGTGCTTCGACAGGGTACGCGGGCACTGAAGCTTTCTTT. Amino acid sequence: CSASTGYAGTEAFF.